The 18 T cell receptor beta chains below all came from one sample that was sequenced in a study of shared clonotypes between healthy human individuals (dated by TCRdb to 2018 to 2021). Library generation was performed with the immunoSEQ multiplex PCR assay. TCRdb's version of the immuneACCESS table is confined to in-frame rearrangements and falls short of the full clone set. An unresolved V gene accounts for under half of the shortfall where checked; the remainder is of unknown origin. The sample yields roughly 1,100,000 clones; around 76% were counted once. Around 1.5% of the sample lies in the top ten. Sequencing used memory CD4+ T cells sorted from blood. The meaning of the sample's cell subset or site label: CD45RA-negative fraction. The source is a man aged 18 to 29 in good health.

This chain joins TRBV6-1 and TRBJ2-7; D possibly corresponds to TRBD1 (5 bases). Germline lookup yields CDR1 MNHNS and CDR2 SASEGT. The CDR3 extends over 13 amino acids. Trimming removed 7 bases at V and 2 bases at J, with 12 bases between. The CDR3 DNA follows: TGTGCCAGCACTCGAGACAGAACCTACGAGCAGTACTTC. It is translated as CASTRDRTYEQYF.

The chain recombines TRBV2 with TRBJ1-1, with D unclear. Trimming removed 8 bases from V and 6 bases from J, with 19 bases in between. The CDR3 length is 14 residues. Per the germline V gene, CDR1 is SNHLY and CDR2 is FYNNEI. In DNA form, the CDR3 reads TGTGCCAGCCTATTCGTTGGGGTCAACCCTGAAGCTTTCTTT. Protein sequence: CASLFVGVNPEAFF.

In its sample, this clone was seen once. The chain recombines TRBV12-2 with TRBJ2-6; the table's D call TRBD1 went unverified against the DNA. TRBV12-2 has pseudogene status. The CDR3 is 18 residues long. The CDR3 spells CASRSTGFGPSGANVLTF. The CDR3, as DNA: TGTGCAAGTCGCTCGACAGGGTTTGGCCCCTCTGGGGCCAACGTCCTGACTTTC.

This clone appeared once. This rearrangement joins TRBV4-3 to TRBJ1-6, with a weak D call TRBD1 (5 bases). CDR1 is LGHNA and CDR2 is YSLEER in the germline V gene. This CDR3 spans 15 amino acids. The germline V and J ends were trimmed by 0 bases and 8 bases, with 11 bases remaining between them. CDR3 amino acids: CASSQDPGTYSPLHF. In nucleotides, the CDR3 is TGCGCCAGCAGCCAAGATCCAGGGACTTATTCACCCCTCCACTTT.

This chain joins TRBV10-1 and TRBJ2-1; 7 positions agree with TRBD2. Per germline, CDR1 WNHNN and CDR2 SYGVQD (reference sequence). This CDR3 is 14 amino acids long. J gave up 9 bases and V 6 bases, and 11 bases lay outside the gene matches. CDR3 in DNA: TGCGCCAGCAGGGTCGGGGAGGGAATGAGTGAGCAGTTCTTC. It is translated as CASRVGEGMSEQFF.

This clone came up a few times. In DNA form, the CDR3 reads TGTGCCAGCAGCTTAGCGGCGAGGGGCCTGGAGGCTGGGGTTTCTGGAAACACCATATATTTT. Translating gives CASSLAARGLEAGVSGNTIYF. The V call is TRBV7-6, the J call TRBJ1-3, with a weak D call TRBD1 (5 bases). Germline V lookup: CDR1 SGHVS, CDR2 FNYEAQ. This CDR3 has 21 residues. V shed 0 bases and J shed 1 base, with 25 bases lying between them.

The chain employs TRBV7-8 and TRBJ1-2; D unclear. The CDR3 totals 14 residues. CDR1 is SGHVS and CDR2 is FQNEAQ in the germline V gene. The ends were cut back, 2 bases at V and 4 bases at J, with 11 bases in the middle. The CDR3 DNA reads as TGTGCCAGCAGCTTATCGGGCGGCACCTATGGCTACACCTTC. It codes for CASSLSGGTYGYTF.

The CDR3 loop reads CASSPRQDTEAFF. The CDR3 bases are TGTGCCAGCAGCCCGAGACAAGACACTGAAGCTTTCTTT. J is TRBJ1-1 and V is TRBV7-9; D remains ambiguous. The V gene lost 5 bases and the J gene lost 3 bases, with 10 bases spanning the gap. The CDR3 length is 13 residues. Germline CDR1 reads SEHNR; CDR2 reads FQNEAQ (reference sequence).

V gene TRBV7-2 combines with J gene TRBJ1-2; D unclear. Trimming pared 2 bases from V and 4 bases from J, leaving 8 bases between. The germline gives CDR1 SGHTA, CDR2 FQGNSA. The CDR3 totals 13 residues. DNA of the CDR3: TGTGCCAGCAGCTTAAACGCGGCCTATGGCTACACCTTC. Translated, it gives CASSLNAAYGYTF. Variable domain in full (rest from reference TRBV7-2 and TRBJ1-2): GAGVSQSPSNKVTEKGKDVELRCDPISGHTALYWYRQSLGQGLEFLIYFQGNSAPDKSGLPSDRFSAERTGGSVSTLTIQRTQQEDSAVYLCASSLNAAYGYTFGSGTRLTVV.

This clone was recorded at least ten times. Other DNA sequences in the same sample also yield this CDR3. The chain combines TRBV4-1 with TRBJ1-1; no firm D call. The germline V gene encodes CDR1 MGHRA and CDR2 YSYEKL. The germline V and J ends were trimmed by 0 bases and 1 base, with 6 bases remaining between them. CDR3 length: 14 residues. CDR3 sequence (DNA): TGCGCCAGCAGCCAAGATTGGGGGAACACTGAAGCTTTCTTT. As protein: CASSQDWGNTEAFF.

The chain carries TRBV19 and TRBJ1-2; 7 positions agree with TRBD1. J was trimmed by 3 bases and V by 4 bases; bases with no gene match: 14. This CDR3 is built from 17 residues. Germline-derived CDR1 and CDR2 are LNHDA and SQIVND (reference sequence). The CDR3: CASSTRDSRWGDYGYTF. The CDR3 DNA sequence: TGTGCCAGTAGTACTAGGGACAGTCGCTGGGGTGACTATGGCTACACCTTC.

This clone was seen only a few times. The chain joins TRBV4-2 to TRBJ1-1, with no clear D. The CDR3 consists of 13 residues. In germline, CDR1 is LGHNA, CDR2 YNFKEQ. V shed 4 bases and J shed 11 bases, with 17 bases lying between them. The CDR3 DNA reads TGTGCCAGCAGCCTCGGACTTCCGAAGCGGGCTTTCTTT. Translating it yields CASSLGLPKRAFF.

The chain combines TRBV6-1 with TRBJ2-7, with 11 bases that match TRBD2. The CDR3 totals 15 residues. Germline V lookup: CDR1 MNHNS, CDR2 SASEGT. V was clipped by 5 bases and J by 3 bases; unmatched bases: 6. CDR3 in DNA: TGTGCCAGCAGTTCCGGGACTAGCGGATACTACGAGCAGTACTTC. Amino acids: CASSSGTSGYYEQYF.

This chain connects TRBV5-1 to TRBJ2-7; 8 bases line up with TRBD1. After removal of 0 bases from V and 7 bases from J, the junction contained 6 bases not matched to a gene. The germline V gene has CDR1 SGHRS and CDR2 YFSETQ. The CDR3 has 14 residues. The CDR3 is CASSLAQGADEQYF. For the CDR3, the DNA is TGCGCCAGCAGCTTGGCTCAGGGGGCTGATGAGCAGTACTTC.

V gene TRBV5-4 combines with J gene TRBJ2-5, with 13 bases identical to TRBD2. The CDR3 runs 15 residues. From germline, CDR1 is SGHNT and CDR2 YYREEE (reference sequence). Trimming at V came to 5 bases and at J to 5 bases, leaving 6 bases not matched to a gene. CDR3 nucleotides: TGTGCCAGCAGTAAGCCGGGACTAGCGGGGGAGACCCAGTACTTC. Its protein product is CASSKPGLAGETQYF. Based on the CDR3 plus reference TRBV5-4 and TRBJ2-5, the full variable domain is ETGVTQSPTHLIKTRGQQVTLRCSSQSGHNTVSWYQQALGQGPQFIFQYYREEENGRGNFPPRFSGLQFPNYSSELNVNALELDDSALYLCASSKPGLAGETQYFGPGTRLLVL.

V usage is TRBV19 and J usage is TRBJ1-4, with D maybe TRBD1 (6 bases). Germline V gene lookup returns CDR1 LNHDA and CDR2 SQIVND (reference sequence). V was cut by 8 bases and J by 8 bases, with 27 bases left in between. The CDR3 contains 17 residues. The CDR3 loop is CASAQGRGLLDREKLFF. The CDR3, as DNA: TGTGCCAGTGCACAGGGTAGAGGCCTTTTGGATCGAGAAAAACTGTTTTTT.

This chain joins TRBV6-6 and TRBJ1-2; D ambiguous. CDR1 is MNHNY, CDR2 SVGAGI, per germline (reference sequence). V gave up 5 bases and J gave up 3 bases, with 10 bases separating them. The CDR3 contains 13 residues. The CDR3 here is CASSRQDYYGYTF. For the CDR3, the DNA is TGTGCCAGCAGTCGTCAGGATTACTATGGCTACACCTTC.

This clone was detected only a few times. The chain employs TRBV21-1 and TRBJ1-6. TRBV21-1 counts as a pseudogene. The CDR3 is made up of 16 amino acids. CDR3 coding DNA: TGTGCCAGCAGCAATAATCGGTGCGACTTCAATTCACCCCTCCACTTT. This encodes CASSNNRCDFNSPLHF.